Listed below are T cell receptor beta chains from one sample, sequenced in a study of T cell changes during pregnancy in multiple sclerosis. Assay: immunoSEQ multiplex PCR; the TCRdb copy retains only in-frame clones and omits some. Of just under 65,000 clones in the sample, 75% to 95% are singletons; the top ten hold 1% to 1.5%. Sequencing was performed on peripheral blood, taken after pregnancy. The receptor source for this set is a female donor in good health, enrolled as a control in a pregnancy study. CDR3s include the opening cysteine and the closing phenylalanine or tryptophan.

v_gene	j_gene	CDR3aa
TRBV7-9	TRBJ2-3	CASSSPGTSGGSSTDTQYF
TRBV30	TRBJ1-5	CAWSVGERASNQPQHF
TRBV7-2	TRBJ1-5	CASSIGPGGDQPQHF
TRBV30	TRBJ1-5	CAWSLTGPQPQHF
TRBV30	TRBJ1-4	CAWTGNPTNEKLFF
TRBV15	TRBJ2-3	CATSRDQGLAGPGPPDTQYF
TRBV7-9	TRBJ2-3	CASSPNGLAGADTQYF
TRBV30	TRBJ2-7	CAWSPGQGNEQYF
TRBV4-3	TRBJ2-7	CASSQGDSSYEQYF
TRBV4-3	TRBJ1-2	CASSLDGIRGNRIYGYTF
TRBV7-9	TRBJ2-3	CASSFGTASTDTQYF
TRBV9	TRBJ1-1	CASSVEGTGGEAFF
TRBV2	TRBJ2-2	CASSWTSPGELFF
TRBV4-2	TRBJ1-1	CASSQGGEAFF
TRBV7-2	TRBJ2-3	CASSLGTSFSTDTQYF
TRBV6-6	TRBJ1-1	CASSYGAGLNTEAFF
TRBV6-6	TRBJ2-5	CASCLERGFETQYF
TRBV7-9	TRBJ2-7	CASSLSNSGSYEQYF
TRBV11-2	TRBJ2-1	CASSTGRVRKFF
TRBV10-2	TRBJ1-2	CASSPLPGHLNYGYTF
TRBV15	TRBJ1-1	CATSHGTGETEAFF
TRBV7-2	TRBJ2-6	CASRGGRQGRPPNVLTF
TRBV30	TRBJ1-4	CAWRYRGNEKLFF
TRBV6-6	TRBJ1-1	CASSRQVNTEAFF
TRBV5-1	TRBJ2-1	CASSLGSTGNEQFF
TRBV30	TRBJ2-7	CAWAPDRAYEQYF
TRBV5-1	TRBJ2-1	CASSLEGGGGLNEQFF
TRBV4-1	TRBJ1-2	CASSQQGDYGYTF
TRBV6-6	TRBJ2-5	CASKFEETQYF
TRBV7-2	TRBJ1-5	CASSLTQGAQPQHF
TRBV27	TRBJ2-1	CASSLGVAVTYNEQFF
TRBV29-1	-	CSVAGRGLYEQYF
TRBV5-5	TRBJ2-6	CASSWRWSVRAISGANVLTF
TRBV4-3	TRBJ1-1	CASSQALYGNTEAFF
TRBV7-2	TRBJ2-7	CASSRTGDSYEQYF
TRBV30	TRBJ1-1	CAWSGGRVNTEAFF
TRBV27	TRBJ2-1	CASSLYGGQKSYNEQFF
TRBV7-3	TRBJ1-1	CASSSGPEATEAFF
TRBV19	TRBJ2-1	CASSIRWEQAHEQFF
TRBV10-3	TRBJ1-2	CAILPGRQNYGYTF